Listed here are 22 T cell receptor beta chains from one sample, sequenced in a study of T cell repertoires in cytomegalovirus infection. No antigens are known for them. MiXCR, applied by TCRdb to the reads, yields one record per CDR3 protein. The sample records hundreds of thousands of distinct CDR3 sequences, around a third being singletons. The starting material was cultured PBMCs, obtained from culture after CMV antigen stimulation. These receptors originate from a human donor in good health (CMV status not recorded). Some clones in this sample may be carry-over from other donors' samples.

The chain is built from TRBV6-2 or TRBV6-3 and TRBJ1-5, with 7 bases aligning to TRBD1. There are 13 residues in the CDR3. V was pared by 5 bases and J by 5 bases, with 3 bases of the junction left unmatched. CDR1 and CDR2 (germline): MNHEY, SVGEGT. The CDR3 DNA reads as TGTGCCAGCAGTACAGGGGAACATCAGCCCCAGCATTTT. Translating it yields CASSTGEHQPQHF.

The rearrangement links TRBV7-8 to TRBJ2-5; 7 bases line up with TRBD2. Looked up from germline, CDR1 is SGHVS and CDR2 is FQNEAQ. This CDR3 is built from 16 residues. After removal of 2 bases from V and 8 bases from J, the junction contained 14 bases not matched to a gene. CDR3 sequence reads: CASSLRRGGGLGTQYF. As DNA, the CDR3 is TGTGCCAGCAGCTTACGTCGCGGGGGAGGGTTGGGAACCCAGTACTTC.

To note about this clonotype: This may stem from a read error, because a much larger clone lies one nucleotide away. The chain carries TRBV7-8 and TRBJ1-2; 11 bases are shared with TRBD1. V trimming: 3 bases; J trimming: 2 bases; junction bases outside the gene matches: 14. The CDR3 has 19 amino acids. Looked up from germline, CDR1 is SGHVS and CDR2 is FQNEAQ. This chain's CDR3 is CASSFDLRDRGFRNYGYTF. The CDR3 bases are TGTGCCAGCAGCTTCGATTTACGGGACAGGGGGTTTAGGAACTATGGCTACACCTTC.

In DNA form, the CDR3 reads TGTGCCATCAGTGATGAGCGGATTAACTATGGCTACACCTTC. Protein sequence: CAISDERINYGYTF. The V gene is TRBV10-3, the J gene TRBJ1-2; no definite D call. This CDR3 has 14 amino acids. Germline CDR1 and CDR2: ENHRY and SYGVKD. V gave up 3 bases and J gave up 1 base, with 9 bases separating them.

V usage is TRBV3-1 and J usage is TRBJ1-1, with D unresolved. The CDR3 sequence is 14 residues long. CDR1 is LGHDT, CDR2 YNNKEL, per germline (reference sequence). V gave up 4 bases and J gave up 5 bases, with 14 bases separating them. The chain's CDR3 is CASSRRADGTEAFF. CDR3 nucleotide sequence: TGTGCCAGCAGCCGACGAGCGGACGGAACTGAAGCTTTCTTT.

The chain joins TRBV20-1 to TRBJ1-2; the D gene is possibly TRBD1 (6 bases). The CDR3 contains 13 residues. The ends were cut back, 1 base at V and 4 bases at J, with 10 bases in the middle. The germline gives CDR1 DFQATT, CDR2 SNEGSKA (reference sequence). The CDR3 bases are TGCAGTGCTAGAGGCAGGGGAGGCTATGGCTACACCTTC. As protein: CSARGRGGYGYTF.

This rearrangement joins TRBV29-1 to TRBJ2-2; D gene ambiguous. CDR3 length: 11 residues. Germline CDR1 and CDR2: SQVTM and ANQGSEA. The V gene lost 3 bases and the J gene lost 5 bases, with 4 bases spanning the gap. DNA of the CDR3: TGCAGCGTTGAGGGTACCGGGGAGCTGTTTTTT. The encoded protein is CSVEGTGELFF.

This chain uses TRBV6-2 or TRBV6-3 with TRBJ1-1, with D hard to call. Germline assignment: CDR1 MNHEY and CDR2 SVGEGT. V shed 6 bases and J shed 0 bases, with 17 bases lying between them. The CDR3 is 16 residues long. CDR3 loop: CASRTEAIRLNTEAFF. Here the CDR3 DNA reads TGTGCCAGCAGGACGGAGGCTATAAGATTGAACACTGAAGCTTTCTTT.

This rearrangement joins TRBV6-2 or TRBV6-3 to TRBJ2-5, with D perhaps matching TRBD1 (6 bases). V shed 6 bases and J shed 5 bases, with 13 bases lying between them. Looked up from germline, CDR1 is MNHEY and CDR2 is SVGEGT. This CDR3 comprises 13 residues. The CDR3 nucleotides read TGTGCCAGCAGGACTACAGGGTTGGAGACCCAGTACTTC. Protein product: CASRTTGLETQYF.

This clonotype was observed at least ten times. V gene TRBV7-2 combines with J gene TRBJ2-3, with D unresolved. The V gene's germline CDR1 is SGHTA and CDR2 FQGNSA. The ends were cut back, 2 bases at V and 2 bases at J, with 5 bases in the middle. The CDR3 extends over 13 amino acids. The CDR3 DNA reads TGTGCCAGCAGCTTAAAGTTCACAGATACGCAGTATTTT. This encodes CASSLKFTDTQYF.

This clonotype has just one count. The CDR3 here is CASRPGWVLNTEAFF. In DNA form, the CDR3 reads TGTGCCAGTAGGCCTGGGTGGGTCCTGAACACTGAAGCTTTCTTT. This rearrangement joins TRBV19 to TRBJ1-1; D is uncertain. CDR3 length: 15 amino acids. Trimming cost V 6 bases and J 0 bases, with 14 bases left between them. Germline CDR1 is LNHDA and CDR2 is SQIVND (reference sequence).

This chain connects TRBV4-1 to TRBJ1-2; a weak D match, TRBD1 (6 bases). The germline gives CDR1 MGHRA, CDR2 YSYEKL. CDR3 size: 15 residues. V lost 0 bases and J lost 7, with 15 bases in between. In DNA, the CDR3 is TGCGCCAGCAGCCAAGATCCTGGACGAGGGGGTGGCTACACCTTC. Protein sequence: CASSQDPGRGGGYTF.

This clonotype was detected a few times. This rearrangement joins TRBV27 to TRBJ2-7; D remains ambiguous. CDR1 and CDR2 from the germline V gene are MNHEY and SMNVEV (reference sequence). The germline V and J ends were trimmed by 4 bases and 3 bases, with 7 bases remaining between them. The CDR3 is 12 residues long. The CDR3 loop is CASSSALYEQYF. The CDR3 DNA is TGTGCCAGCAGTTCCGCCCTCTACGAGCAGTACTTC.

This clonotype was detected many times. This rearrangement joins TRBV7-2 to TRBJ2-4, with TRBD1 identical over 8 bases. Germline V gives CDR1 SGHTA, CDR2 FQGNSA. This CDR3 has 17 residues. J lost 6 bases, V lost 5 bases, and 15 bases had no gene match. In nucleotides, the CDR3 is TGTGCCAGCAGCCCCCCACAGGGGGGACCCCGGTCAAACATTCAGTACTTC. The encoded protein is CASSPPQGGPRSNIQYF. Full variable domain (rest looked up from reference TRBV7-2 and TRBJ2-4): GAGVSQSPSNKVTEKGKDVELRCDPISGHTALYWYRQSLGQGLEFLIYFQGNSAPDKSGLPSDRFSAERTGGSVSTLTIQRTQQEDSAVYLCASSPPQGGPRSNIQYFGAGTRLSVL.

This clonotype has just a few counts. The rearrangement joins TRBV7-8 to TRBJ2-5; no definite D call. V lost 5 bases and J 2 bases, leaving 18 bases between the germline ends. This CDR3 region has 16 residues. Germline CDR1 reads SGHVS; CDR2 reads FQNEAQ. The CDR3 reads CASSATLRALQETQYF. The CDR3 DNA sequence: TGTGCCAGCAGCGCTACCTTAAGGGCACTACAAGAGACCCAGTACTTC.

This clonotype was observed at least ten times. This chain links TRBV7-2 with TRBJ2-5, with 11 positions matching TRBD2. Per the germline V gene, CDR1 is SGHTA and CDR2 is FQGNSA. V lost 4 bases to trimming and J lost 5 bases; unmatched junction nucleotides: 9. CDR3 length: 16 amino acids. CDR3 DNA: TGTGCCAGCAGCTCCTTAGCGGGAGGGTTTGTGGAGACCCAGTACTTC. Translation: CASSSLAGGFVETQYF.

The V gene is TRBV29-1, the J gene TRBJ1-1; D is unclear. Deletions cut 2 bases from V and 0 bases from J, with 7 bases between. The CDR3 contains 13 residues. Germline-derived CDR1 and CDR2 are SQVTM and ANQGSEA. The CDR3 bases are TGCAGCGTTGAACACGCTATGAACACTGAAGCTTTCTTT. Its protein is CSVEHAMNTEAFF.

The J gene is TRBJ1-1, the V gene TRBV11-2; D uncertain. Looked up from germline, CDR1 is SGHAT and CDR2 is FQNNGV. The CDR3 totals 13 residues. V lost 5 bases and J lost 4, with 11 bases in between. Written as DNA, the CDR3 is TGTGCCAGCAGCATATACAGAGGCACTGAAGCTTTCTTT. Translating gives CASSIYRGTEAFF.

V gene TRBV29-1 combines with J gene TRBJ1-2; 9 nucleotides align to TRBD1. The germline CDR1 and CDR2 sequences are SQVTM and ANQGSEA. CDR3 length: 14 residues. Germline trimming cut 0 bases from V and 4 bases from J; bases unmatched to any gene: 3. Written as DNA, the CDR3 is TGCAGCGTTGAAGATCTGGACAGGGGCTATGGCTACACCTTC. Its translation is CSVEDLDRGYGYTF.

CDR3 region: CSARQSDYGYTF. The CDR3 DNA reads as TGCAGTGCTAGACAGTCAGACTATGGCTACACCTTC. The chain couples TRBV20-1 to TRBJ1-2; no firm D call. The V gene's germline CDR1 is DFQATT and CDR2 SNEGSKA (reference sequence). The CDR3 is made up of 12 amino acids. Trimming removed 2 bases at V and 3 bases at J, with 7 bases between.

The chain links TRBV12-5 to TRBJ1-4, with D possibly matching TRBD1 (6 bases). The ends were cut back, 0 bases at V and 2 bases at J, with 34 bases in the middle. The CDR3 runs 24 residues. CDR1 LGHNT and CDR2 FRNRAP come from the germline V gene. The CDR3 sequence: CASGLVHYRSGTLHITPTNEKLFF. CDR3 nucleotides: TGTGCTAGTGGTTTGGTACATTACCGGTCGGGGACACTTCATATAACGCCGACTAATGAAAAACTGTTTTTT.

The genes are TRBV7-2 and TRBJ1-2, with a tentative D call TRBD1 (6 bases). Germline lookup yields CDR1 SGHTA and CDR2 FQGNSA. V shed 1 base and J shed 3 bases, with 18 bases lying between them. The CDR3 is 17 amino acids. The chain's CDR3 is CASSLGGAGEGDYGYTF. In DNA form, the CDR3 reads TGTGCCAGCAGCTTAGGAGGGGCTGGGGAGGGGGACTATGGCTACACCTTC.